Listed below are T cell receptor beta chains from one sample, sequenced in a study of graft-versus-host responses after intestinal transplantation. Only in-frame clones appear in the TCRdb table, and some are missing; sequencing was by immunoSEQ multiplex PCR. Of 45,000 to 50,000 clones in the sample, roughly 93% are singletons; the top ten hold about 5.5%. The sample in question was PBMCs, obtained roughly 760 days after a first intestinal transplant, on the day of a second. The receptors were sampled from a human patient who received an intestinal transplant, so some T cells may come from the graft donor. Each CDR3 is given with its conserved first and last residue. D genes are given only for firm matches. Rows may omit the clone size; those that give it use once, few, many or a size class.

D,V,J,size,CDR3,DNA
TRBD2,TRBV5-1,TRBJ2-5,-,CASSLLAGQETQYF,TGCGCCAGCAGCTTACTAGCGGGGCAAGAGACCCAGTACTTC
TRBD1,TRBV27,TRBJ1-1,-,CASSQGTVPNTEAFF,TGTGCCAGCAGTCAAGGGACAGTACCGAACACTGAAGCTTTCTTT
-,TRBV9,TRBJ2-2,-,CASSASQGPGELFF,TGTGCCAGCAGCGCTTCACAGGGCCCCGGGGAGCTGTTTTTT
TRBD1,TRBV7-9,TRBJ1-1,-,CASSLGDRVLNTEAFF,TGTGCCAGCAGCTTAGGGGACAGGGTCTTGAACACTGAAGCTTTCTTT
TRBD2,TRBV11-2,TRBJ2-7,-,CASSLELAGAYEQYF,TGTGCCAGCAGCTTAGAATTAGCGGGGGCCTACGAGCAGTACTTC
-,TRBV9,TRBJ2-7,-,CASSVAWTPSIDEQYF,TGTGCCAGCAGCGTAGCCTGGACTCCTTCGATTGACGAGCAGTACTTC
-,TRBV14,TRBJ2-2,-,CASSQGLNRGANTGELFF,TGTGCCAGCAGCCAAGGTTTGAACCGGGGAGCGAACACCGGGGAGCTGTTTTTT
TRBD2,TRBV6-4,TRBJ2-7,once,CASSDIAGAGEQYF,TGTGCCAGCAGTGATATAGCGGGGGCAGGGGAGCAGTACTTC
TRBD2,TRBV7-2,TRBJ2-7,-,CASSLVLSAGGPRSEQYF,TGTGCCAGCAGCTTAGTGTTATCAGCGGGAGGGCCTCGTAGCGAGCAGTACTTC
-,TRBV18,TRBJ1-5,-,CASSPLPGPRDNQPQHF,TGTGCCAGCTCACCACTTCCGGGACCCCGAGACAATCAGCCCCAGCATTTT
-,TRBV7-3,TRBJ2-2,-,CASRSDPGSNTGELFF,TGTGCCAGCCGCTCCGACCCGGGATCTAACACCGGGGAGCTGTTTTTT
-,TRBV29-1,TRBJ2-7,-,CSVLTSETYEQYF,TGCAGCGTTTTGACGTCGGAGACCTACGAGCAGTACTTC
TRBD2,TRBV2,TRBJ2-1,-,CASSESAGGHEQFF,TGTGCCAGCAGTGAGTCAGCGGGAGGCCATGAGCAGTTCTTC